This T cell receptor (beta chain) was recorded in a study of T-cell reconstitution after alpha-beta-depleted transplantation in children. Preparing the TCRbeta library involved the use of unique molecular identifiers. TCRdb recomputed calls from the PCR reads with MiXCR, one row per CDR3 protein. The data contain about 420,000 distinct CDR3 sequences, 15% to 20% of them singletons. Germline V lookup: CDR1 LGHDT, CDR2 YNNKEL (reference sequence). Trimming took off 3 bases at V and 2 bases at J, with 9 bases between the two ends. The CDR3 is made up of 14 amino acids. The sequence was collected from a boy under two years old who had a stem cell transplant for Wiskott-Aldrich syndrome, so the T cells may come from the graft donor. The V and J genes are TRBV3-1 and TRBJ2-3, with unresolved D. Here the sequenced sample was PBMCs, mostly from graft donor cells, taken 360 days after TCRalphabeta/CD19-depleted stem cell transplant. CDR3 protein: CASSQAQTTDTQYF. In nucleotides, the CDR3 is TGTGCCAGCAGCCAGGCACAAACCACAGATACGCAGTATTTT.